This passage covers 14 T cell receptor beta chains from one sample sequenced in a study of Graves' ophthalmopathy and Graves' hyperthyroidism. Amplifying from RNA transcripts, the study obtained TCR beta CDR3 regions. The workflow started with a first-round RT-PCR run with HTBI primers and then moved on to a second-round multiplex PCR. In TCRdb, the multiplex PCR reads were re-called with MiXCR into one record per CDR3 protein. The sample records some 360,000 distinct CDR3 sequences, about 15% being singletons. The sample comprised peripheral blood. The receptor source for this set is an adult woman with stable Graves' hyperthyroidism.

This clonotype was seen ten or more times. The chain links TRBV30 to TRBJ2-5; the D is unclear. Per germline, CDR1 GTSNPN and CDR2 SVGIG (reference sequence). Deletions cut 3 bases from V and 2 bases from J, with 7 bases between. This CDR3 contains 12 residues. The CDR3 DNA reads as TGTGCCTGGAGCGAACTACAAGAGACCCAGTACTTC. Translated, it gives CAWSELQETQYF.

This clonotype was seen ten or more times. The J gene is TRBJ2-7, the V gene TRBV6-2 or TRBV6-3, with D maybe TRBD2 (6 bases). CDR3 length equals 13 residues. V gave up 4 bases and J gave up 9 bases, with 16 bases separating them. Germline CDR1 is MNHEY and CDR2 is SVGEGT. CDR3 region: CASSFDVGGRQYF. In DNA, the CDR3 is TGTGCCAGCAGTTTCGACGTGGGGGGTCGGCAGTACTTC.

This clonotype showed up many times. The V call is TRBV2, the J call TRBJ1-2, with D possibly being TRBD1 (6 bases). This CDR3 is 15 amino acids long. The germline gives CDR1 SNHLY, CDR2 FYNNEI. The V and J ends lost 6 bases and 0 bases respectively, with 14 bases between them. The CDR3 bases are TGTGCCAGCAGGGGGGCGGACAGCCCTAACTATGGCTACACCTTC. Translating gives CASRGADSPNYGYTF.

This clonotype was seen at least ten times. The J gene is TRBJ1-6, the V gene TRBV28; D gene uncertain. The CDR3 is 14 residues long. Trimming took off 1 base at V and 2 bases at J, with 3 bases between the two ends. CDR1 MDHEN and CDR2 SYDVKM come from the germline V gene. The CDR3: CASSLSAYNSPLHF. The CDR3 DNA reads as TGTGCCAGCAGTTTATCAGCCTATAATTCACCCCTCCACTTT.

The chain combines TRBV27 with TRBJ2-7; D remains unclear. Deletions cut 3 bases from V and 4 bases from J, with 13 bases between. CDR1 is MNHEY, CDR2 SMNVEV, per germline (reference sequence). This CDR3 contains 14 residues. CDR3 sequence reads: CASSLTIGLYEQYF. The CDR3 bases are TGTGCCAGCAGTTTGACCATCGGGTTGTACGAGCAGTACTTC.

This clonotype was found many times. The chain combines TRBV19 with TRBJ1-5, with D possibly matching TRBD1 (5 bases). The germline gives CDR1 LNHDA, CDR2 SQIVND (reference sequence). This CDR3 is built from 13 residues. V lost 7 bases and J 3 bases, leaving 10 bases between the germline ends. CDR3 region: CASTGRNNQPQHF. The CDR3 nucleotides are TGTGCCAGTACAGGGAGGAACAATCAGCCCCAGCATTTT.

Comments on this clonotype: A much larger clone differs from this one at a single base, so this may be a read error. This chain links TRBV30 with TRBJ1-2; D remains ambiguous. V was cut by 5 bases and J by 3 bases, with 16 bases left in between. CDR1 is GTSNPN and CDR2 is SVGIG in the germline V gene (reference sequence). The CDR3 sequence is 14 residues long. In nucleotides, the CDR3 is TGTGCCTGGGGCACCTCAGGCAGTTACTATGGCTACACCTTC. Amino acid sequence: CAWGTSGSYYGYTF.

This clonotype was found many times. The V call is TRBV6-2 or TRBV6-3, the J call TRBJ2-2; 9 bases line up with TRBD1. Germline CDR1 reads MNHEY; CDR2 reads SVGEGT. The CDR3 loop spans 15 amino acids. Trimming at V came to 6 bases and at J to 1 base, leaving 3 bases not matched to a gene. The CDR3 coding sequence is TGTGCCAGCAGACCGGGACAGGGGAACACCGGGGAGCTGTTTTTT. Its translation is CASRPGQGNTGELFF.

There are many counts of this clonotype. The chain employs TRBV20-1 and TRBJ1-2; D gene ambiguous. The V and J ends lost 3 bases and 6 bases respectively, with 8 bases between them. Germline V gene data show CDR1 as DFQATT and CDR2 as SNEGSKA (reference sequence). The CDR3 is 11 residues long. The CDR3 nucleotides read TGCAGTGCTAGCGCTCCCGATGGCTACACCTTC. Residues: CSASAPDGYTF.

This clonotype was found many times. The chain uses TRBV6-5 and TRBJ2-7; 7 nucleotides agree with TRBD1. The CDR3 is 15 amino acids. V lost 0 bases to trimming and J lost 3 bases; unmatched junction nucleotides: 5. Germline V gene data show CDR1 as MNHEY and CDR2 as SVGAGI. The chain's CDR3 is CASSYSMGQNYEQYF. The CDR3 DNA reads TGTGCCAGCAGTTACTCGATGGGACAGAACTACGAGCAGTACTTC.

The V gene is TRBV30, the J gene TRBJ2-2; 11 bases align to TRBD2. CDR1 GTSNPN and CDR2 SVGIG come from the germline V gene (reference sequence). With V trimmed by 7 bases and J by 1 base, 2 bases remained unmatched. The CDR3 has 14 residues. In DNA form, the CDR3 reads TGTGCCTCGCTAGCGGGAGGGAACACCGGGGAGCTGTTTTTT. Protein product: CASLAGGNTGELFF.

This clonotype was recorded at least ten times. The rearrangement links TRBV12-3 or TRBV12-4 to TRBJ1-6; D is perhaps TRBD1 (5 bases). This CDR3 spans 13 amino acids. V was cut by 0 bases and J by 9 bases, with 6 bases left in between. CDR3 sequence reads: CASSLAGGSPLHF. The DNA of the CDR3 is TGTGCCAGCAGTTTAGCGGGGGGTTCACCCCTCCACTTT.

The sample holds many counts of this clonotype. J is TRBJ2-5 and V is TRBV28; D is perhaps TRBD2 (5 bases). Germline V gene sequence: CDR1 MDHEN, CDR2 SYDVKM. V shed 3 bases and J shed 5 bases, with 13 bases lying between them. This CDR3 contains 14 residues. CDR3 in DNA: TGTGCCAGCAGTTTTGAGAGGGCATTTGAGACCCAGTACTTC. Protein product: CASSFERAFETQYF.

Ten or more counts support this clonotype. The chain has TRBV15 and TRBJ1-5, with 12 bases matching TRBD1. CDR1 and CDR2 (germline): LNHNV, YYDKDF (reference sequence). Trimming took 4 bases from V and 6 from J; bases not matched to a gene: 13. The CDR3 is 18 amino acids. In DNA form, the CDR3 reads TGTGCCACCAGCAAACCTACCGGGACAGGGGGCCGAAGTCAGCCCCAGCATTTT. This codes for CATSKPTGTGGRSQPQHF.